The 7 T cell receptor beta chains reported below all come from one sample, sequenced in a study of OX40 agonist ivuxolimab in advanced cancers. Data came from immunoSEQ multiplex PCR; TCRdb stores just in-frame clones and leaves some out. The table lists about 46,000 clones, 70% to 85% of them singletons. Here the sequenced sample was CD4+ or CD8+ T cells sorted from blood, taken in a trial of the OX40 agonist ivuxolimab. The receptors stem from an adult with an advanced solid tumor such as melanoma, head and neck, liver or kidney cancer.

Here the CDR3 reads CASSGLNRGDSPLHF. CDR3 in DNA: TGTGCCAGCAGCGGGCTTAACAGGGGGGATTCACCCCTCCACTTT. The gene calls are TRBV5-4 and TRBJ1-6; 8 nucleotides match TRBD1. Trimming at V came to 4 bases and at J to 8 bases, leaving 8 bases not matched to a gene. CDR3 size: 15 residues. CDR1 and CDR2 from the germline V gene are SGHNT and YYREEE (reference sequence).

This sequence joins TRBV6-1 and TRBJ1-4; D is unresolved. The germline gives CDR1 MNHNS, CDR2 SASEGT. Trimming cost V 7 bases and J 7 bases, with 16 bases left between them. CDR3 length: 14 residues. CDR3 residues: CASKKGGSGEKLFF. The CDR3 bases are TGTGCCAGCAAGAAGGGCGGATCCGGTGAAAAACTGTTTTTT.

The DNA of the CDR3 is TGTGCCAGCAAATACGTCCTACGGGAGTATTTT. Encoded protein: CASKYVLREYF. The chain combines TRBV6-5 with TRBJ2-3; D is unresolved. The V end lost 7 bases, the J end lost 13 bases, and 15 bases lay between the germline ends. Germline assignment: CDR1 MNHEY and CDR2 SVGAGI. The CDR3 contains 11 residues.

The chain uses TRBV11-1 and TRBJ2-5; 11 nucleotides line up with TRBD2. CDR1 is SGHAT, CDR2 FQDESV, per germline (reference sequence). CDR3 length: 15 residues. The V and J ends lost 5 bases and 5 bases, in that order; junction bases with no gene match: 7. The CDR3 is CASSMTSGVAETQYF. The DNA for the CDR3 is TGTGCCAGCAGCATGACTAGCGGGGTAGCGGAGACCCAGTACTTC.

This clone was counted between two and nine times. The chain combines TRBV30 with TRBJ2-1; 7 bases align to TRBD1. CDR1 and CDR2 (germline): GTSNPN, SVGIG (reference sequence). CDR3 length: 13 residues. Trimming took 3 bases from V and 7 from J; bases not matched to a gene: 6. For the CDR3, the DNA is TGTGCCTGGAGAGGGGGCCTTTGGAATGAGCAGTTCTTC. It codes for CAWRGGLWNEQFF.

This clone was found a few times. This chain joins TRBV11-2 and TRBJ1-1; TRBD1 aligns across 7 bases. The ends lost 3 bases at V and 1 base at J; junction bases unmatched: 2. The CDR3 loop spans 14 amino acids. The V gene's germline CDR1 is SGHAT and CDR2 FQNNGV. The CDR3 coding sequence is TGTGCCAGCAGCTTTGGACAGGCGAACACTGAAGCTTTCTTT. Its protein is CASSFGQANTEAFF. Based on the CDR3 plus reference TRBV11-2 and TRBJ1-1, the full variable domain is EAGVAQSPRYKIIEKRQSVAFWCNPISGHATLYWYQQILGQGPKLLIQFQNNGVVDDSQLPKDRFSAERLKGVDSTLKIQPAKLEDSAVYLCASSFGQANTEAFFGQGTRLTVV.

The chain carries TRBV7-2 and TRBJ1-2; TRBD1 is a possible D gene (5 bases). There are 12 residues in the CDR3. V gave up 5 bases and J gave up 7 bases, with 11 bases separating them. Germline CDR1 reads SGHTA; CDR2 reads FQGNSA. The CDR3 is CASSPDRSGYTF. The CDR3 nucleotides are TGTGCCAGCAGCCCCGACAGAAGTGGCTACACCTTC.